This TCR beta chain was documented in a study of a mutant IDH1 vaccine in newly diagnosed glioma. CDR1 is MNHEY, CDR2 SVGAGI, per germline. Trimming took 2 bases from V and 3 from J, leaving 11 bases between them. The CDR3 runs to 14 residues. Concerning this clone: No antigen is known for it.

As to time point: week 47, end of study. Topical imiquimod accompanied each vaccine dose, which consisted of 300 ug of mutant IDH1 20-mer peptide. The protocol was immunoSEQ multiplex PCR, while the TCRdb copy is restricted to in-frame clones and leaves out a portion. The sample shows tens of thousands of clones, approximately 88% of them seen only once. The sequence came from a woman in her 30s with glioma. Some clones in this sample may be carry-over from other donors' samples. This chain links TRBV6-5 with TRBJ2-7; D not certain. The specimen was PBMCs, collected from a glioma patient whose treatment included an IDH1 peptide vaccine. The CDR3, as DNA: TGTGCCAGCAGTTACGGTCCAGCGATCTACGAGCAGTACTTC. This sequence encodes CASSYGPAIYEQYF.